This T cell receptor beta chain was sequenced in a study of blood T cell repertoires in COVID-19. Across the study: Sites across the United States, Italy and Spain contributed samples from acute and convalescent COVID-19.

The authors' processing: Amplification of reference gene primers provided the estimated nucleated cell counts. Libraries were prepared by immunoSEQ multiplex PCR; TCRdb keeps only in-frame clonotypes and omits some of them. That table is the source of V, J and clone size, and D and trimming were worked out from the DNA. The sample consists of roughly 190,000 clones, approximately 90% of them appearing once. The junction had 7 bases not matched to a gene; V was cut back by 3 bases and J by 2 bases. Germline CDR1 reads GTSNPN; CDR2 reads SVGIG (reference sequence). The CDR3 sequence is 16 residues long.

The source is a woman aged 35 to 49 who had recovered from COVID-19. This chain connects TRBV30 to TRBJ1-6; 7 bases fit TRBD1. Sequenced input: peripheral blood. The CDR3 sequence is CAWRATGDPYNSPLHF. CDR3 coding DNA: TGTGCCTGGAGGGCAACAGGGGACCCCTATAATTCACCCCTCCACTTT.